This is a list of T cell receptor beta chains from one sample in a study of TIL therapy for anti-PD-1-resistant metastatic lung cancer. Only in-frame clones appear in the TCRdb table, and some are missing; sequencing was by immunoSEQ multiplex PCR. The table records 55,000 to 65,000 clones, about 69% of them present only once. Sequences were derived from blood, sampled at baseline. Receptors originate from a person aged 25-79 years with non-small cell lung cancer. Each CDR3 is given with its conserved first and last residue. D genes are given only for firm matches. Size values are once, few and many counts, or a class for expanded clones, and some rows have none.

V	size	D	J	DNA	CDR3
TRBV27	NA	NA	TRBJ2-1	TGTGCCAGCACCGTAAAGCGGAACTCCTACAATGAGCAGTTCTTC	CASTVKRNSYNEQFF
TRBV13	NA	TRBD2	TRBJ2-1	TGTGCCAGCAGCTTAGGGCTAGCGGTCTACAATGAGCAGTTCTTC	CASSLGLAVYNEQFF
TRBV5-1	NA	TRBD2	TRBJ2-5	TGCGCCAGCAGCCTGCGTGCCGCGCAGACTAGCGGGTTCCAAGAGACCCAGTACTTC	CASSLRAAQTSGFQETQYF
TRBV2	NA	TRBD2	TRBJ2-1	TGTGCCAGCAGTGCCCGGGGAGGGAATTCCTACAATGAGCAGTTCTTC	CASSARGGNSYNEQFF
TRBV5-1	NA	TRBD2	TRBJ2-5	TGCGCCAGCAGCTTCAACGGGAGGGGAGAGACCCAGTACTTC	CASSFNGRGETQYF
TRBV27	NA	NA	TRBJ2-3	TGTGCCAGCAGTCGCACATTGGGTACGCAGTATTTT	CASSRTLGTQYF
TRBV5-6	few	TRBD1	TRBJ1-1	TGTGCCAGCAACCGGGACAGGGAGACTGAAGCTTTCTTT	CASNRDRETEAFF
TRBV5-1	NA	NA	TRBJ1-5	TGCGCCAGCAGCTTGGAGGGGGGATCAGCTCAGCCCCAGCATTTT	CASSLEGGSAQPQHF
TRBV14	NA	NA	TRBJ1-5	TGTGCCAGCAGCGGTGGACAGAATCAGCCCCAGCATTTT	CASSGGQNQPQHF
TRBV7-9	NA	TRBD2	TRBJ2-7	TGTGCCAGCAGCTGGGGACTAGCCGACGAGCAGTACTTC	CASSWGLADEQYF
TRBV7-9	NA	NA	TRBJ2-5	TGTGCCAGCAGCTGGCGGCTTTTAGGGGAGACCCAGTACTTC	CASSWRLLGETQYF
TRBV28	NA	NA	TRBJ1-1	TGTGCCAGCAGTCCCCGACCCAGGAAGGGGGCTGAAGCTTTCTTT	CASSPRPRKGAEAFF
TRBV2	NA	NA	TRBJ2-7	TGTGCCAGCAGTGGGACTTTGGGGAGCTCCTACGAGCAGTACTTC	CASSGTLGSSYEQYF
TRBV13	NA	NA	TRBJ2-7	TGTGCCTCGGGGAACCTCTACGAGCAGTACTTC	CASGNLYEQYF